The rows below give T cell receptor beta chains drawn from one sample of a study of brain metastases from non-small cell lung cancer. Method: immunoSEQ multiplex PCR; TCRdb's copy keeps in-frame clones and lacks some. The sample includes around 2,000 clones, 70% to 90% of them seen just once. The sequenced material came from primary lung tumor tissue. The receptors come from a donor at least 40 years old with non-small cell lung cancer. Each CDR3 is given without its conserved first and last residue.

TRBJ2-7,TRBV6-1,ASSEGWESYEQY
TRBJ2-7,TRBV7-2,ASSFEGASGSYEQY
TRBJ1-2,TRBV11-1,ASSADRGNYGYT
TRBJ1-5,TRBV15,ATSSSNQPQH
TRBJ1-1,TRBV6-5,ASSYNPGGEAF
TRBJ1-5,TRBV5-5,ASSLWGEGNQPQH
TRBJ2-5,TRBV6-1,ASSEVPSGLGSGVETQY
TRBJ1-3,TRBV27,ASSAADSGNTIY
TRBJ2-2,TRBV7-3,ASSSWTDTGELF
TRBJ1-1,TRBV18,ASSPGGDTEAF
TRBJ2-5,TRBV20-1,SASGAGGEETQY
TRBJ1-2,TRBV6-5,AYDRGANYGYT
TRBJ2-3,TRBV7-3,ASSSGTSGIVTDTQY
TRBJ1-1,TRBV27,ASSLSRPGQGGAF
TRBJ1-2,TRBV6-5,ASSFRQALYGYT
TRBJ1-2,TRBV7-2,ASSLTSVRTGLEYGYT
TRBJ1-4,TRBV5-4,ASSLAGNEKLF
TRBJ1-2,TRBV28,ASSLGSSRRQGMAYGYT
TRBJ1-6,TRBV18,ASSPTGDNSPLH
TRBJ2-5,TRBV7-2,ASSYGRSGTQY
TRBJ1-1,TRBV29-1,SVAQGREAEAF
TRBJ1-5,TRBV6-5,ASSPTGPNQPQH
TRBJ1-5,TRBV7-8,ASSDRTEPQPQH
TRBJ2-2,TRBV28,ASSPPGAVGTGELF
TRBJ1-4,TRBV4-3,ASSRESEKLF
TRBJ2-3,TRBV15,ATSEGRGPSTDTQY
TRBJ2-2,TRBV3-1/TRBV3-2,ASSRDWATGELF
TRBJ1-2,TRBV6-5,ASSYSRVNYGYT
TRBJ2-5,TRBV11-3,ASSLGTGYTPNQETQY
TRBJ1-1,TRBV15,ATSIQRRTEAF
TRBJ1-4,TRBV5-1,ASSQDLEGKLF
TRBJ2-7,TRBV19,ASSDNQGMYEQY
TRBJ2-4,TRBV4-1,ASSQGDRDSDIQY
TRBJ1-1,TRBV27,ASSPTVSGTEAF
TRBJ1-1,TRBV3-1/TRBV3-2,ASSPQGVNTEAF
TRBJ1-6,TRBV5-1,ASSFLGQGDNSPLH
TRBJ1-1,TRBV29-1,SVEAARNTEAF
TRBJ2-1,TRBV6-6,ASSYPGQGRNEQF
TRBJ1-5,TRBV7-2,ASSFERGNQSQH
TRBJ1-1,TRBV6-1,ASSEAGGTEAF
TRBJ2-1,TRBV7-9,ASSSDLSYNEQF
TRBJ2-2,TRBV14,ASSQDPGLETGELF
TRBJ1-2,TRBV6-1,ASTFWGEDGYT